A selection of T cell receptor beta chains follows, all from one sample in a study of cytomegalovirus exposure and HLA in healthy donors. Generated by immunoSEQ multiplex PCR, the TCRdb table keeps only in-frame clones and is missing some. The table lists approximately 160,000 clones, roughly 82% of them singletons. Sequencing used PBMCs. These receptors all stem from a woman between 45 and 60 years old in good health and CMV-seropositive. The conserved cysteine and the conserved F or W are not part of the CDR3 here. The D gene is left open where the match is weak.

j_gene: TRBJ2-1
v_gene: TRBV30
d_gene: -
CDR3aa: AWSVGGASSYNEQF

j_gene: TRBJ2-3
v_gene: TRBV4-1
d_gene: TRBD2
CDR3aa: ASSQDGGGALIDTQY

j_gene: TRBJ2-7
v_gene: TRBV6-5
d_gene: -
CDR3aa: ASSRFGGYEQY

j_gene: TRBJ2-7
v_gene: TRBV4-1
d_gene: -
CDR3aa: ASSEGLAGDEQY

j_gene: TRBJ2-5
v_gene: TRBV7-9
d_gene: TRBD2
CDR3aa: ASSWTRVGETQY

j_gene: TRBJ2-5
v_gene: TRBV6-5
d_gene: TRBD2
CDR3aa: ASSYSGTSLETQY

j_gene: TRBJ2-3
v_gene: TRBV30
d_gene: TRBD2
CDR3aa: AWRGWTSGGIRTDTQY

j_gene: TRBJ2-7
v_gene: TRBV5-4
d_gene: -
CDR3aa: ASSSRGEQY

j_gene: TRBJ2-1
v_gene: TRBV5-6
d_gene: TRBD2
CDR3aa: ASSFGFTGGSYNEQF

j_gene: TRBJ1-1
v_gene: TRBV5-1
d_gene: TRBD1
CDR3aa: ASSKQGQGPNTEAF

j_gene: TRBJ1-1
v_gene: TRBV5-4
d_gene: TRBD1
CDR3aa: ASSYRTGQNTEAF

j_gene: TRBJ1-3
v_gene: TRBV29-1
d_gene: -
CDR3aa: SVTPASGNTIY

j_gene: -
v_gene: TRBV15
d_gene: -
CDR3aa: ATSRDSRGLAEQY

j_gene: TRBJ1-1
v_gene: TRBV7-8
d_gene: -
CDR3aa: ASRRKLQGFDTEAF

j_gene: TRBJ2-5
v_gene: TRBV4-1
d_gene: -
CDR3aa: ASSPKGGETQY

j_gene: TRBJ1-1
v_gene: TRBV6-1
d_gene: -
CDR3aa: ASSLVRDTEAF

j_gene: TRBJ2-7
v_gene: TRBV7-3
d_gene: -
CDR3aa: ASSLIPPSEQY

j_gene: TRBJ2-7
v_gene: TRBV2
d_gene: -
CDR3aa: ASIEETGTYEQY

j_gene: TRBJ1-5
v_gene: TRBV19
d_gene: TRBD1
CDR3aa: ASRSSQGASNQPQH

j_gene: TRBJ2-3
v_gene: TRBV29-1
d_gene: -
CDR3aa: SVGRGASTDTQY

j_gene: TRBJ1-5
v_gene: TRBV27
d_gene: -
CDR3aa: ASSFEGRSNQPQH

j_gene: TRBJ2-5
v_gene: TRBV5-1
d_gene: TRBD2
CDR3aa: ASSPTGGETQY

j_gene: TRBJ2-7
v_gene: TRBV5-1
d_gene: TRBD2
CDR3aa: ASSLMGGSYEQY

j_gene: TRBJ1-1
v_gene: TRBV6-5
d_gene: TRBD1
CDR3aa: ASSWTGTEAF

j_gene: TRBJ1-1
v_gene: TRBV7-2
d_gene: -
CDR3aa: ASQQGTEAF

j_gene: TRBJ2-7
v_gene: TRBV11-1
d_gene: TRBD1
CDR3aa: ASSSSDRGYYEQY

j_gene: TRBJ2-3
v_gene: TRBV7-8
d_gene: TRBD1
CDR3aa: ASSRLDRGPPPDTQY

j_gene: TRBJ2-7
v_gene: TRBV5-1
d_gene: TRBD1
CDR3aa: ASSLGTGGNEQY

j_gene: TRBJ1-2
v_gene: TRBV29-1
d_gene: -
CDR3aa: SVEVQGYYGYT

j_gene: TRBJ2-7
v_gene: TRBV5-6
d_gene: TRBD2
CDR3aa: ASSLGTSGGIIY

j_gene: TRBJ2-1
v_gene: TRBV9
d_gene: -
CDR3aa: ASSPGLRANEQF

j_gene: TRBJ1-5
v_gene: TRBV6-1
d_gene: -
CDR3aa: ASSEARAFGGLGQPQH

j_gene: TRBJ2-1
v_gene: TRBV6-6
d_gene: -
CDR3aa: ASSHLGQNNEQF

j_gene: TRBJ1-5
v_gene: TRBV10-3
d_gene: -
CDR3aa: AIREGGQDQPQH

j_gene: TRBJ2-7
v_gene: TRBV5-1
d_gene: TRBD1
CDR3aa: ASSQGAPTSYEQY

j_gene: TRBJ2-5
v_gene: TRBV6-5
d_gene: -
CDR3aa: ASSPAGTQETQY

j_gene: TRBJ1-4
v_gene: TRBV6-5
d_gene: TRBD1
CDR3aa: ASSLQGWANEKLF

j_gene: TRBJ2-6
v_gene: TRBV4-1
d_gene: -
CDR3aa: ASSPRQSLTSGANVLT

j_gene: TRBJ1-2
v_gene: TRBV15
d_gene: -
CDR3aa: ATSRDVTPYGYT

j_gene: TRBJ1-1
v_gene: TRBV4-2
d_gene: -
CDR3aa: ASSQDPRAHEAF

j_gene: TRBJ1-2
v_gene: TRBV4-1
d_gene: -
CDR3aa: ASSHRQEANYGYT

j_gene: TRBJ2-1
v_gene: TRBV10-3
d_gene: -
CDR3aa: AISGLGGGGFNEQF

j_gene: TRBJ2-7
v_gene: TRBV13
d_gene: -
CDR3aa: ASSLGSLVDEQY

j_gene: TRBJ2-3
v_gene: TRBV25-1
d_gene: TRBD2
CDR3aa: ASKPSGGRRTDTQY

j_gene: TRBJ2-7
v_gene: TRBV5-6
d_gene: TRBD1
CDR3aa: ASSQDLAATGEYEQY

j_gene: TRBJ2-2
v_gene: TRBV5-4
d_gene: -
CDR3aa: ASSLGGHDLKPGELF

j_gene: TRBJ2-7
v_gene: TRBV18
d_gene: -
CDR3aa: ASSHSDSSYEQY

j_gene: TRBJ2-2
v_gene: TRBV5-1
d_gene: -
CDR3aa: ASSNQGPNTGELF

j_gene: TRBJ2-2
v_gene: TRBV18
d_gene: -
CDR3aa: ASSPRQTEGELF

j_gene: TRBJ1-6
v_gene: TRBV25-1
d_gene: -
CDR3aa: ASSSGENSPLH

j_gene: TRBJ1-2
v_gene: TRBV2
d_gene: -
CDR3aa: ASRTDSSYGYT

j_gene: TRBJ1-1
v_gene: TRBV4-2
d_gene: TRBD1
CDR3aa: ASSPQGGNTEAF

j_gene: TRBJ2-1
v_gene: TRBV7-2
d_gene: TRBD2
CDR3aa: ASSLRASGYYNEQF